This entry features one T cell receptor (beta chain) sequence. Its antigen is not known. Stable hyperthyroidism: no ophthalmopathy progression over 18 months of follow-up. Every diagnosis used clinical symptoms, serum thyroxine and TRAb, thyroid ultrasound and orbital computed tomography. The data are from a study of T cells in Graves' hyperthyroidism and ophthalmopathy. The CDR3 regions of TCR beta were amplified from RNA transcripts. First-round RT-PCR targeting the TCR CDR3 was performed with the HTBI primer set. One entry per CDR3 protein, called by TCRdb with MiXCR from the multiplex PCR reads. There are fewer than 550,000 distinct CDR3 sequences in the sample; around 14% occur only once, and 13% to 15% lies in the top ten. Study-wide results and limits: Blood held most thyroid clonotypes expanded above 0.001 frequency.

This CDR3 region has 14 residues. V lost 1 base and J lost 9; bases outside the gene matches: 4. The V gene's germline CDR1 is MGHRA and CDR2 YSYEKL. The clonotype was recovered from a woman aged 18-29 years with Graves' hyperthyroidism. This rearrangement joins TRBV4-1 to TRBJ2-1, with 9 bases lining up with TRBD1. The sample consisted of blood. CDR3 residues: CASSQGTGVAEQFF. CDR3 nucleotide sequence: TGCGCCAGCAGCCAAGGGACAGGGGTTGCTGAGCAGTTCTTC.